The 9 T cell receptor beta chains listed next were all sequenced from one sample in a study of blood T cell repertoires in COVID-19. Assay used: immunoSEQ multiplex PCR; TCRdb lists only in-frame clones, some missing. The sample has about 220,000 clones, 75% to 85% seen once. Input material: peripheral blood. The receptors originated from a woman in her 70s with COVID-19, enrolled during active disease.

This clone was recorded many times. This chain joins TRBV4-2 and TRBJ2-4, with 10 bases fitting TRBD1. Germline V lookup: CDR1 LGHNA, CDR2 YNFKEQ. The CDR3 consists of 15 residues. Trimming took 5 bases from V and 3 from J; bases not matched to a gene: 4. CDR3 region: CASSGDRGGKNIQYF. CDR3 DNA: TGTGCCAGCAGCGGGGACAGGGGAGGCAAAAACATTCAGTACTTC.

This clone was detected only once. The CDR3 loop reads CASSPRGASGRDYEQFF. For the CDR3, the DNA is TGTGCCAGCAGCCCCCGCGGGGCTAGCGGGAGGGACTATGAGCAGTTCTTC. The rearrangement links TRBV3-1 (or the pseudogene TRBV3-2) to TRBJ2-1, with 12 bases fitting TRBD2. V lost 4 bases to trimming and J lost 8 bases; unmatched junction nucleotides: 12. Germline loops: CDR1 LGHDT, CDR2 YNNKEL (reference sequence). The CDR3 loop spans 17 amino acids.

This sequence joins TRBV29-1 and TRBJ1-2, with a weak D call TRBD1 (6 bases). The CDR3 spans 13 residues. From germline, CDR1 is SQVTM and CDR2 ANQGSEA. Trimming took 1 base from V and 4 from J, leaving 10 bases between them. The CDR3 DNA is TGCAGCGTTGAAGGGGGGGGCAGCTATGGCTACACCTTC. Amino acids: CSVEGGGSYGYTF.

The V and J genes are TRBV18 and TRBJ2-7; 10 bases match TRBD1. V was clipped by 8 bases and J by 5 bases; unmatched bases: 6. The germline gives CDR1 KGHSH, CDR2 LQKENI. This CDR3 is built from 13 residues. In DNA form, the CDR3 reads TGTGCCAGCCACGGGACAGGGGACAACGAGCAGTACTTC. Protein: CASHGTGDNEQYF.

This clone appeared once. This chain uses TRBV5-1 with TRBJ1-3; a possible D gene is TRBD1 (6 bases). The CDR3 is made up of 15 amino acids. Per germline, CDR1 SGHRS and CDR2 YFSETQ. Trimming cost V 2 bases and J 2 bases, with 11 bases left between them. CDR3 sequence: CASSLQGGTGNTIYF. CDR3 bases: TGCGCCAGCAGCTTACAGGGTGGGACTGGAAACACCATATATTTT.

This clone was recorded once. The chain recombines TRBV3-1 (or the pseudogene TRBV3-2) with TRBJ1-5; D might be TRBD1 (6 bases). From germline, CDR1 is LGHDT and CDR2 YNNKEL (reference sequence). Deletions cut 3 bases from V and 2 bases from J, with 17 bases between. The CDR3 is 17 amino acids. The chain's CDR3 is CASSQGKGGLRNQPQHF. DNA of the CDR3: TGTGCCAGCAGCCAGGGAAAGGGGGGGTTGCGCAATCAGCCCCAGCATTTT.

The chain joins TRBV18 to TRBJ2-3; D uncertain. Trimming stripped 3 bases from V and 5 bases from J, with 6 bases between. The V gene's germline CDR1 is KGHSH and CDR2 LQKENI. The CDR3 sequence is 12 residues long. CDR3 nucleotides: TGTGCCAGCTCACCCCGAGAAGATACGCAGTATTTT. It encodes CASSPREDTQYF.

The CDR3, as DNA: TGTGCCAGTAGTACCCCGGGGGGATATGAAAAACTGTTTTTT. It encodes CASSTPGGYEKLFF. This chain links TRBV19 with TRBJ1-4; D possibly corresponds to TRBD1 (5 bases). V lost 4 bases, J lost 6 bases, and 12 bases lay in between. The CDR3 is 14 residues long. Germline assignment: CDR1 LNHDA and CDR2 SQIVND (reference sequence).

This clone was seen only a few times. The genes are TRBV10-3 and TRBJ2-1; a weak D match, TRBD1 (5 bases). V was shortened by 0 bases and J by 2 bases, with 8 bases between the two germline ends. CDR3 length: 15 amino acids. Looked up from germline, CDR1 is ENHRY and CDR2 is SYGVKD. The CDR3 reads CAISESAGPYNEQFF. DNA of the CDR3: TGTGCCATCAGTGAGTCGGCAGGGCCCTACAATGAGCAGTTCTTC.